The 14 T cell receptor beta chains listed next were all sequenced from one sample in a study of spatial heterogeneity in lung cancer. TCRdb reprocessed the 5' RACE reads via MiXCR and lists one record per CDR3 protein. This sample has roughly 110,000 distinct CDR3 sequences, with less than 14% found just once. Noted time point: blood at routine non-recurrence follow-up after resection. Material: PBMCs, obtained at follow-up. These receptors originate from a female donor with early-stage non-small cell lung cancer.

V is TRBV5-1 and J is TRBJ1-1; TRBD1 is a possible D gene (6 bases). Germline CDR1 SGHRS, CDR2 YFSETQ. V lost 4 bases to trimming and J lost 3 bases, with 10 bases between them. This CDR3 comprises 13 residues. The CDR3 is CASSNGQYTEAFF. As DNA, the CDR3 is TGCGCCAGCAGCAACGGACAGTACACTGAAGCTTTCTTT.

This clonotype appeared a few times. The rearrangement joins TRBV29-1 to TRBJ2-5; D is possibly TRBD1 or TRBD2 (6 bases each). The CDR3 contains 14 residues. Trimming stripped 0 bases from V and 3 bases from J, with 11 bases between. The germline gives CDR1 SQVTM, CDR2 ANQGSEA. The CDR3 bases are TGCAGCGTTGAAGACACGGGGGCCGAAGAGACCCAGTACTTC. It codes for CSVEDTGAEETQYF.

This clonotype was seen a few times. The V and J genes are TRBV18 and TRBJ1-4; 9 nucleotides align to TRBD1. The CDR3 length is 15 residues. With V trimmed by 3 bases and J by 5 bases, 4 bases remained unmatched. Germline V lookup: CDR1 KGHSH, CDR2 LQKENI. This CDR3 reads CASSPPDRGNEKLFF. In nucleotides, the CDR3 is TGTGCCAGCTCACCGCCGGACAGGGGAAATGAAAAACTGTTTTTT.

This clonotype was counted a few times. This chain uses TRBV7-2 with TRBJ1-2; 7 nucleotides align to TRBD1. The CDR3 loop spans 14 amino acids. From germline, CDR1 is SGHTA and CDR2 FQGNSA. The J segment lost 4 bases and the V segment lost 4 bases, leaving 6 bases of the junction unmatched. CDR3 nucleotides: TGTGCCAGCAGCTCCCGGGACAGCATCTATGGCTACACCTTC. It translates to CASSSRDSIYGYTF.

This chain joins TRBV7-3 and TRBJ2-1; D not resolved. The CDR3 covers 13 residues. V gave up 2 bases and J gave up 10 bases, with 12 bases separating them. Germline-derived CDR1 and CDR2 are SGHTA and FQGTGA. The DNA of the CDR3 is TGTGCCAGCAGCTTACGAGGAGTGGGGGAGCAGTTCTTC. Its protein product is CASSLRGVGEQFF. The whole variable domain, remainder taken from reference TRBV7-3 and TRBJ2-1, is GAGVSQTPSNKVTEKGKYVELRCDPISGHTALYWYRQSLGQGPEFLIYFQGTGAADDSGLPNDRFFAVRPEGSVSTLKIQRTERGDSAVYLCASSLRGVGEQFFGPGTRLTVL.

The V and J genes are TRBV10-3 and TRBJ2-6; 9 nucleotides line up with TRBD2. The CDR3 extends over 15 amino acids. Germline loops: CDR1 ENHRY, CDR2 SYGVKD. Trimming at V came to 4 bases and at J to 2 bases, leaving 0 bases not matched to a gene. CDR3 protein: CAISGGRAGANVLTF. The CDR3 DNA sequence: TGTGCCATCAGTGGCGGGAGGGCTGGGGCCAACGTCCTGACTTTC.

This clonotype occurred many times. The chain uses TRBV28 and TRBJ1-2, with D possibly being TRBD1 (5 bases). The germline V gene encodes CDR1 MDHEN and CDR2 SYDVKM. Trimming left V 7 bases short and J 7 bases short, with 13 bases between. The length of the CDR3 is 12 residues. DNA of the CDR3: TGTGCCAGCACCAATCAGGGTCTTGGCTACACCTTC. It codes for CASTNQGLGYTF.

The gene calls are TRBV7-2 and TRBJ1-1; D remains ambiguous. CDR3 length: 14 residues. Germline values: CDR1 SGHTA, CDR2 FQGNSA. V was pared by 0 bases and J by 0 bases, with 5 bases between. CDR3 nucleotide sequence: TGTGCCAGCAGCTTAGCGAGGATGAACACTGAAGCTTTCTTT. Protein sequence: CASSLARMNTEAFF.

This clonotype was seen a few times. The chain employs TRBV10-2 and TRBJ1-5, with 12 bases fitting TRBD1. The trim removed 2 bases at V and 7 bases at J, leaving 6 bases unmatched. CDR1 and CDR2 (germline): WSHSY, SAAADI. The CDR3 spans 16 residues. CDR3 sequence: CASSEAGQGAKQPQHF. The CDR3 coding sequence is TGCGCCAGCAGTGAGGCGGGACAGGGGGCAAAACAGCCCCAGCATTTT.

This clonotype turned up a few times. The J gene is TRBJ2-5, the V gene TRBV7-9; 7 bases line up with TRBD2. The trim removed 5 bases at V and 0 bases at J, leaving 6 bases unmatched. Germline values: CDR1 SEHNR, CDR2 FQNEAQ (reference sequence). The CDR3 runs to 15 residues. In DNA form, the CDR3 reads TGTGCCAGCAGCCCGCTAGCGGCATACCAAGAGACCCAGTACTTC. It specifies CASSPLAAYQETQYF.

This clonotype appeared once. A much larger clonotype is one base distant, so this may be a read error. This chain connects TRBV12-3 or TRBV12-4 to TRBJ2-3; no clear D. The CDR3 has 12 amino acids. CDR3 protein: CASSSTQDTQFF. For the CDR3, the DNA is TGTGCCAGCAGTTCCACTCAAGATACGCAGTTTTTT.

This chain joins TRBV6-5 and TRBJ2-1, with 10 bases fitting TRBD2. The CDR3 is 15 amino acids. With V trimmed by 6 bases and J by 8 bases, 10 bases remained unmatched. Germline lookup yields CDR1 MNHEY and CDR2 SVGAGI. The CDR3 DNA is TGTGCCAGCAGCACTTCTAGCGGGAGAGTAGATGAGCAGTTCTTC. This codes for CASSTSSGRVDEQFF.

This clonotype was recorded many times. The V call is TRBV18, the J call TRBJ2-1; TRBD1 might be the D (5 bases). V lost 3 bases and J lost 6, with 15 bases in between. The CDR3 runs 15 residues. Germline CDR1 KGHSH, CDR2 LQKENI. CDR3 nucleotide sequence: TGTGCCAGCTCACCCGTTAGACAGTCGATCAATGAGCAGTTCTTC. It codes for CASSPVRQSINEQFF.

In its sample, this clonotype was seen a few times. This sequence joins TRBV20-1 and TRBJ2-7; 8 bases map to TRBD1. The CDR3 consists of 15 residues. Germline V lookup: CDR1 DFQATT, CDR2 SNEGSKA (reference sequence). The V and J ends lost 4 bases and 2 bases, in that order; junction bases with no gene match: 10. For the CDR3, the DNA is TGCAGTGCTACTCCAATACAGGGGGTTACCTACGAGCAGTACTTC. Translation gives CSATPIQGVTYEQYF.